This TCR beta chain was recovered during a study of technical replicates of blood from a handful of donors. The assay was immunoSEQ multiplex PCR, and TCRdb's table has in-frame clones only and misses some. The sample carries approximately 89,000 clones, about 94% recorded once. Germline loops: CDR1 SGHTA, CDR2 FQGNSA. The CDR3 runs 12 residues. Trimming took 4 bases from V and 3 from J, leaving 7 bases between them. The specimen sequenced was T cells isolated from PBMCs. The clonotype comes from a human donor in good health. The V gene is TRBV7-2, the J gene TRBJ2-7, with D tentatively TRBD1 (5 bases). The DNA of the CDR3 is TGTGCCAGCAGCTCGGACAACTACGAGCAGTACTTC. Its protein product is CASSSDNYEQYF. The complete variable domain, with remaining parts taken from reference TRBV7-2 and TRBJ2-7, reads GAGVSQSPSNKVTEKGKDVELRCDPISGHTALYWYRQSLGQGLEFLIYFQGNSAPDKSGLPSDRFSAERTGGSVSTLTIQRTQQEDSAVYLCASSSDNYEQYFGPGTRLTVT.